These 13 T cell receptor beta chains originate from one sample sequenced in a study of technical replicates of blood from a few donors. The method was immunoSEQ multiplex PCR; TCRdb's version includes in-frame clones alone and lacks a portion of them. The sample carries tens of thousands of clones, approximately 95% recorded once. The sequenced sample consisted of T cells isolated from PBMCs. Every receptor here comes from a human donor in good health.

The chain recombines TRBV19 with TRBJ1-1; 8 bases agree with TRBD1. The CDR3 covers 14 residues. From germline, CDR1 is LNHDA and CDR2 SQIVND (reference sequence). Trimming at V came to 5 bases and at J to 3 bases, leaving 5 bases not matched to a gene. This CDR3 reads CASSPMDRDTEAFF. The CDR3 DNA reads TGTGCCAGTAGTCCGATGGACAGGGACACTGAAGCTTTCTTT.

This clone was counted a few times. This sequence joins TRBV19 and TRBJ1-5; D is unresolved. V shed 6 bases and J shed 6 bases, with 9 bases lying between them. Germline V lookup: CDR1 LNHDA, CDR2 SQIVND (reference sequence). This CDR3 is built from 12 residues. In nucleotides, the CDR3 is TGTGCCAGTAGCCCATTCGGTCAGCCCCAGCATTTT. It codes for CASSPFGQPQHF. Combining the CDR3 with reference TRBV19 and TRBJ1-5 gives the whole variable domain DGGITQSPKYLFRKEGQNVTLSCEQNLNHDAMYWYRQDPGQGLRLIYYSQIVNDFQKGDIAEGYSVSREKKESFPLTVTSAQKNPTAFYLCASSPFGQPQHFGDGTRLSIL.

The V and J genes are TRBV5-6 and TRBJ1-2; D may be TRBD1 (6 bases). V was cut by 4 bases and J by 6 bases, with 13 bases left in between. CDR1 and CDR2 from the germline V gene are SGHDT and YYEEEE. This CDR3 contains 13 residues. The CDR3 is CASSKRQDDGYTF. The CDR3 DNA is TGTGCCAGCAGCAAAAGACAGGACGATGGCTACACCTTC. Full variable domain (missing parts from reference TRBV5-6 and TRBJ1-2): DAGVTQSPTHLIKTRGQQVTLRCSPKSGHDTVSWYQQALGQGPQFIFQYYEEEERQRGNFPDRFSGHQFPNYSSELNVNALLLGDSALYLCASSKRQDDGYTFGSGTRLTVV.

The gene calls are TRBV11-2 and TRBJ2-7; D is unresolved. The CDR3 has 14 amino acids. Germline CDR1 is SGHAT and CDR2 is FQNNGV. V lost 4 bases, J lost 2 bases, and 12 bases lay in between. The CDR3 DNA follows: TGTGCCAGCAGCTCCGTACAGAAAACCTACGAGCAGTACTTC. Translating gives CASSSVQKTYEQYF.

The rearrangement links TRBV6-6 to TRBJ2-3, with 8 bases aligning to TRBD1. The CDR3 runs 16 residues. Trimming took 6 bases from V and 0 from J; bases not matched to a gene: 8. CDR1 is MNHNY and CDR2 is SVGAGI in the germline V gene (reference sequence). The CDR3 DNA follows: TGTGCCAGCAGGCGCACCGGGACAGGAAGCACAGATACGCAGTATTTT. Protein product: CASRRTGTGSTDTQYF.

V gene TRBV10-3 combines with J gene TRBJ2-7, with 8 bases identical to TRBD2. The CDR3 has 14 residues. V trimming: 8 bases; J trimming: 6 bases; junction bases outside the gene matches: 12. Germline V gene data show CDR1 as ENHRY and CDR2 as SYGVKD. The CDR3 protein is CAIAGRLAGTEQYF. CDR3 DNA sequence: TGTGCCATCGCGGGGAGGCTAGCGGGTACCGAGCAGTACTTC.

V gene TRBV6-1 combines with J gene TRBJ2-1; TRBD2 is a possible D gene (5 bases). The V gene's germline CDR1 is MNHNS and CDR2 SASEGT. The V gene lost 7 bases and the J gene lost 9 bases, with 13 bases spanning the gap. CDR3 length: 12 residues. The CDR3: CASKESGVEQFF. For the CDR3, the DNA is TGTGCCAGCAAAGAAAGCGGTGTTGAGCAGTTCTTC.

The V gene is TRBV15, the J gene TRBJ1-1; 7 bases line up with TRBD1. Looked up from germline, CDR1 is LNHNV and CDR2 is YYDKDF (reference sequence). The CDR3 has 14 amino acids. With 3 bases clipped from V and 4 bases from J, the junction kept 5 bases outside the gene matches. The CDR3 coding sequence is TGTGCCACCAGCAGGGACAGGCCCTCCACTGAAGCTTTCTTT. This sequence encodes CATSRDRPSTEAFF.

The chain joins TRBV19 to TRBJ1-3; maybe TRBD1 (6 bases). CDR3 length equals 14 residues. Germline V gene sequence: CDR1 LNHDA, CDR2 SQIVND (reference sequence). Trimming left V 5 bases short and J 1 base short, with 9 bases between. CDR3 sequence reads: CASSPQGSGNTIYF. CDR3 bases: TGTGCCAGTAGTCCACAGGGTTCTGGAAACACCATATATTTT.

This rearrangement joins TRBV5-1 to TRBJ1-1; a weak D match, TRBD1 (5 bases). The CDR3 loop spans 16 amino acids. From germline, CDR1 is SGHRS and CDR2 YFSETQ. Trimming stripped 0 bases from V and 8 bases from J, with 20 bases between. The chain's CDR3 is CASSLVVRRQPSEAFF. Here the CDR3 DNA reads TGCGCCAGCAGCTTGGTTGTCCGTAGACAGCCCTCAGAAGCTTTCTTT.

This chain links TRBV6-5 with TRBJ1-5; TRBD1 aligns across 9 bases. The CDR3 has 15 amino acids. Trimming removed 0 bases from V and 6 bases from J; junction bases left unmatched: 3. CDR1 is MNHEY and CDR2 is SVGAGI in the germline V gene. CDR3 amino acids: CASSYSAQGAQPQHF. As DNA, the CDR3 is TGTGCCAGCAGTTACTCAGCACAGGGGGCTCAGCCCCAGCATTTT.

The rearrangement links TRBV14 to TRBJ2-7, with D possibly TRBD2 on 5 matching bases. Between the trimmed V and J ends, which lost 4 bases and 9 bases, there was a span of 19 bases. The germline V gene encodes CDR1 SGHDN and CDR2 FVKESK. The length of the CDR3 is 14 residues. Written as DNA, the CDR3 is TGTGCCAGCAGCCCGCTGGACGGGGTCGGTTGGCAGTACTTC. Encoded protein: CASSPLDGVGWQYF.

The V call is TRBV11-3, the J call TRBJ1-1, with a weak D call TRBD1 (5 bases). Germline assignment: CDR1 SGHNT and CDR2 YENEEA. The CDR3 sequence is 14 residues long. The ends were cut back, 1 base at V and 7 bases at J, with 13 bases in the middle. The CDR3 bases are TGTGCCAGCAGCTTAGCTACGGTCGGGGGTGAAGCTTTCTTT. It is translated as CASSLATVGGEAFF.